Listed here are 21 T cell receptor beta chains from one sample, sequenced in a study of blood T cells in healthy people across ages. For the second PCR, which ran for 7 to 11 cycles, a sample-barcoded 5' primer and a J-beta primer mix were used. TCRdb ran MiXCR on the 5' RACE reads and lists one entry per CDR3 protein. The sample lists roughly 2 million distinct CDR3 sequences; roughly 52% were seen once. Sequencing was done on a sample of blood. These receptors were collected from a woman in her thirties or forties in good health.

The genes are TRBV4-1 and TRBJ1-2; D call uncertain. Germline V lookup: CDR1 MGHRA, CDR2 YSYEKL. This CDR3 contains 15 residues. Trimming cost V 0 bases and J 2 bases, with 10 bases left between them. CDR3: CASSQDISVNYGYTF. The CDR3 DNA reads TGCGCCAGCAGCCAAGATATCTCGGTAAACTATGGCTACACCTTC.

The V and J genes are TRBV27 and TRBJ2-3; 7 nucleotides match TRBD1. Trimming removed 5 bases from V and 3 bases from J; junction bases left unmatched: 8. The V gene's germline CDR1 is MNHEY and CDR2 SMNVEV (reference sequence). This CDR3 spans 15 amino acids. CDR3 loop: CASSPYGQVTDTQYF. For the CDR3, the DNA is TGTGCCAGCAGTCCATACGGACAGGTAACAGATACGCAGTATTTT.

Notes on this clonotype: The junction departs from the called germline gene at one end, perhaps through a read error. The chain employs TRBV28 and TRBJ2-7; no firm D call. This CDR3 contains 13 residues. Germline CDR1 reads MDHEN; CDR2 reads SYDVKM. CDR3 protein: CASSYRANYGQYF. The CDR3, as DNA: TGTGCCAGCAGTTATCGGGCCAACTACGGGCAGTACTTC.

A few counts support this clonotype. The chain joins TRBV25-1 to TRBJ2-4, with 9 bases matching TRBD1. This CDR3 spans 13 amino acids. V shed 6 bases and J 5 bases; nucleotides not matched to a gene: 2. The germline V gene has CDR1 MGHDK and CDR2 SYGVNS. CDR3 loop: CASRQGAQNIQYF. CDR3 DNA: TGTGCCAGCAGACAGGGGGCCCAAAACATTCAGTACTTC.

The V call is TRBV20-1, the J call TRBJ2-7; 9 bases are a match to TRBD2. The germline CDR1 and CDR2 sequences are DFQATT and SNEGSKA (reference sequence). The CDR3 runs to 14 residues. The junction had 5 bases not matched to a gene; V was cut back by 2 bases and J by 3 bases. The CDR3 loop reads CSARPLAGLYEQYF. The CDR3, as DNA: TGCAGTGCTAGACCACTAGCGGGCCTCTACGAGCAGTACTTC.

This clonotype came up a few times. V gene TRBV12-3 or TRBV12-4 combines with J gene TRBJ2-5, with D possibly matching TRBD1 (6 bases). V shed 6 bases and J shed 3 bases, with 17 bases lying between them. The CDR3 contains 15 residues. CDR3 nucleotides: TGTGCCAGCAGATTGCTTACAGGGCTCGAAGAGACCCAGTACTTC. Translation: CASRLLTGLEETQYF.

There are a few counts of this clonotype. The chain employs TRBV11-2 and TRBJ2-7; D is ambiguous. The CDR3 sequence is 18 residues long. Trimming pared 3 bases from V and 1 base from J, leaving 22 bases between. Germline V gives CDR1 SGHAT, CDR2 FQNNGV. The CDR3 region is CASSLTRTLSLKSYEQYF. In nucleotides, the CDR3 is TGTGCCAGCAGCTTGACACGCACCTTATCCTTAAAATCCTACGAGCAGTACTTC.

V and J are TRBV6-5 and TRBJ2-6; D might be TRBD1 (5 bases). Germline assignment: CDR1 MNHEY and CDR2 SVGAGI. The CDR3 has 15 residues. The germline V and J ends were trimmed by 0 bases and 2 bases, with 5 bases remaining between them. The CDR3 is CASSYSGPGANVLTF. CDR3 coding DNA: TGTGCCAGCAGTTACTCGGGGCCTGGGGCCAACGTCCTGACTTTC.

This clonotype was detected only a few times. This chain uses TRBV27 with TRBJ1-6; the D gene is possibly TRBD1 (5 bases). The CDR3 sequence is 15 residues long. Germline CDR1 is MNHEY and CDR2 is SMNVEV (reference sequence). V was pared by 6 bases and J by 6 bases, with 15 bases between. Here the CDR3 DNA reads TGTGCCAGCAGATGGACCCGGGGCTCTAATTCACCCCTCCACTTT. It codes for CASRWTRGSNSPLHF.

The chain recombines TRBV27 with TRBJ2-1; D perhaps matches TRBD1 (5 bases). Germline V lookup: CDR1 MNHEY, CDR2 SMNVEV (reference sequence). The CDR3 has 14 amino acids. Trimming left V 11 bases short and J 0 bases short, with 14 bases between. In nucleotides, the CDR3 is TGTGCCTCTCAGGGCAAGAGCTCCTACAATGAGCAGTTCTTC. Encoded protein: CASQGKSSYNEQFF.

V is TRBV29-1 and J is TRBJ2-1; 10 bases agree with TRBD1. The V gene end was trimmed by 3 bases and the J gene end by 8 bases; junction bases not matched to a gene: 1. The germline V gene encodes CDR1 SQVTM and CDR2 ANQGSEA. The CDR3 is 12 amino acids. The CDR3 region is CSVDGTGDEQFF. DNA for the CDR3: TGCAGCGTTGATGGGACAGGGGATGAGCAGTTCTTC.

This clonotype has a handful of counts. The chain has TRBV9 and TRBJ2-5; 8 bases align to TRBD1. The CDR3 is made up of 15 amino acids. Germline assignment: CDR1 SGDLS and CDR2 YYNGEE. Trimming at V came to 0 bases and at J to 2 bases, leaving 3 bases not matched to a gene. The DNA for the CDR3 is TGTGCCAGCAGCGTAGGACAGGGGAAACAAGAGACCCAGTACTTC. The encoded protein is CASSVGQGKQETQYF. The variable domain in full, completed from reference TRBV9 and TRBJ2-5, reads DSGVTQTPKHLITATGQRVTLRCSPRSGDLSVYWYQQSLDQGLQFLIQYYNGEERAKGNILERFSAQQFPDLHSELNLSSLELGDSALYFCASSVGQGKQETQYFGPGTRLLVL.

The gene calls are TRBV6-6 and TRBJ2-3; the D gene is possibly TRBD1 (5 bases). Germline V gene data show CDR1 as MNHNY and CDR2 as SVGAGI (reference sequence). The CDR3 runs 13 residues. V shed 6 bases and J shed 7 bases, with 14 bases lying between them. The CDR3 DNA reads as TGTGCCAGCAGAGGGGCCCTTTTAAATACGCAGTATTTT. This encodes CASRGALLNTQYF.

In its sample, this clonotype was seen once. The gene calls are TRBV28 and TRBJ1-1, with TRBD1 as a possible D gene (5 bases). The CDR3 is 14 residues long. V lost 6 bases to trimming and J lost 3 bases, with 14 bases between them. The germline V gene has CDR1 MDHEN and CDR2 SYDVKM. The CDR3, as DNA: TGTGCCAGCAGGCCCCGGGACGGATACACTGAAGCTTTCTTT. Encoded protein: CASRPRDGYTEAFF. Using reference TRBV28 and TRBJ1-1 for the parts outside the CDR3, the full variable domain is DVKVTQSSRYLVKRTGEKVFLECVQDMDHENMFWYRQDPGLGLRLIYFSYDVKMKEKGDIPEGYSVSREKKERFSLILESASTNQTSMYLCASRPRDGYTEAFFGQGTRLTVV.

A word on this clonotype: A much more abundant neighbour one base away suggests this may be a read error. The chain carries TRBV9 and TRBJ2-5; D is unclear. Germline CDR1 SGDLS, CDR2 YYNGEE. Trimming cost V 3 bases and J 0 bases, with 12 bases left between them. The length of the CDR3 is 15 residues. The CDR3 sequence: CASSGGDPNQETQYF. In DNA, the CDR3 is TGTGCCAGCAGCGGAGGTGATCCGAACCAAGAGACCCAGTACTTC.

This clonotype was detected a few times. In DNA form, the CDR3 reads TGTGCCAGCAGCCCGGTCCCGGGAGAGACCCAGTACTTC. As protein: CASSPVPGETQYF. The rearrangement uses TRBV7-9 and TRBJ2-7; no reliable D call. With the DNA end fitting TRBJ2-5 better, the J assignment may be wrong. Germline V CDR1 and CDR2: SEHNR, FQNEAQ (reference sequence). CDR3 length: 13 amino acids.

The V call is TRBV4-3, the J call TRBJ2-1, with 8 bases that match TRBD2. The junction had 8 bases not matched to a gene; V was cut back by 0 bases and J by 4 bases. Per germline, CDR1 LGHNA and CDR2 YSLEER. This CDR3 contains 17 residues. CDR3 in amino acids: CASSQERLSGGYNEQFF. Here the CDR3 DNA reads TGCGCCAGCAGCCAAGAACGACTAAGCGGGGGTTACAATGAGCAGTTCTTC.

The chain carries TRBV2 and TRBJ2-4, with 9 bases aligning to TRBD1. Germline CDR1 reads SNHLY; CDR2 reads FYNNEI. V lost 6 bases to trimming and J lost 7 bases; unmatched junction nucleotides: 13. CDR3 length: 16 residues. This CDR3 is CASRMGQGFSGNIQYF. The DNA for the CDR3 is TGTGCCAGCAGGATGGGACAGGGATTTAGTGGGAACATTCAGTACTTC.

This chain links TRBV7-2 with TRBJ2-5, with D possibly TRBD2 on 5 matching bases. CDR3 size: 13 residues. V shed 5 bases and J shed 5 bases, with 12 bases lying between them. The V gene's germline CDR1 is SGHTA and CDR2 FQGNSA. CDR3 protein: CASSLDWVETQYF. The CDR3 DNA follows: TGTGCCAGCAGCCTGGACTGGGTCGAGACCCAGTACTTC. Based on the CDR3 plus reference TRBV7-2 and TRBJ2-5, the full variable domain is GAGVSQSPSNKVTEKGKDVELRCDPISGHTALYWYRQSLGQGLEFLIYFQGNSAPDKSGLPSDRFSAERTGGSVSTLTIQRTQQEDSAVYLCASSLDWVETQYFGPGTRLLVL.

Only a few counts were recorded for this clonotype. V is TRBV5-1 and J is TRBJ1-2; 9 bases line up with TRBD1. After removal of 4 bases from V and 6 bases from J, the junction contained 13 bases not matched to a gene. The CDR3 is 16 amino acids. In germline, CDR1 is SGHRS, CDR2 YFSETQ. CDR3 amino acids: CASSPGQGNQPNGYTF. In DNA, the CDR3 is TGCGCCAGCAGCCCGGGACAGGGAAACCAGCCTAATGGCTACACCTTC. Complete variable domain (other parts from reference TRBV5-1 and TRBJ1-2): KAGVTQTPRYLIKTRGQQVTLSCSPISGHRSVSWYQQTPGQGLQFLFEYFSETQRNKGNFPGRFSGRQFSNSRSEMNVSTLELGDSALYLCASSPGQGNQPNGYTFGSGTRLTVV.

This clonotype was observed a few times. V usage is TRBV29-1 and J usage is TRBJ2-3; 13 positions match TRBD2. The ends lost 4 bases at V and 2 bases at J; junction bases unmatched: 6. There are 16 residues in the CDR3. CDR1 and CDR2 from the germline V gene are SQVTM and ANQGSEA. The CDR3 DNA sequence: TGCAGCGTTGGCGGGACTAGCGGGACTAACACAGATACGCAGTATTTT. Translating it yields CSVGGTSGTNTDTQYF.